A selection of T cell receptor beta chains follows, all from one sample in a study of shared clonotypes between healthy human individuals. Repertoires were generated with immunoSEQ multiplex PCR, while TCRdb's copy carries only in-frame clones and drops some. The table shows about 2 million clones, with about 95% occurring only once. What was sequenced was naive CD8+ T cells sorted from blood. These receptors were collected from a young man in good health. Each CDR3 is given with its conserved first and last residue. Fields, in order: CDR3 length, D gene, clone size, V gene, J gene, CDR3 protein, CDR3 DNA. D genes are given only for firm matches. Expanded clones get a size class; other rows say once, few or many, or leave the size out.

14	-	-	TRBV6-5	TRBJ2-7	CASSYGSYSYEQYF	TGTGCCAGCAGTTACGGTTCGTACTCCTACGAGCAGTACTTC
16	-	-	TRBV7-8	TRBJ2-7	CASSLATAPPSFEQYF	TGTGCCAGCAGCTTAGCGACGGCTCCACCCTCTTTTGAGCAGTACTTC
15	TRBD1	once	TRBV6-6	TRBJ1-5	CASTLRDSSNQPQHF	TGTGCCAGCACCCTCCGGGACAGTAGCAATCAGCCCCAGCATTTT
15	-	-	TRBV30	TRBJ2-2	CAWSYDRINTGELFF	TGTGCCTGGAGTTACGACAGGATTAACACCGGGGAGCTGTTTTTT
16	TRBD2	-	TRBV15	TRBJ2-3	CATSRDGLAATDTQYF	TGTGCCACCAGCAGAGATGGTCTAGCGGCAACAGATACGCAGTATTTT
14	-	-	TRBV5-6	TRBJ1-2	CASSWATGQYGYTF	TGTGCCAGCAGCTGGGCTACGGGCCAGTATGGCTACACCTTC
14	-	-	TRBV13	TRBJ2-7	CASSSGVYSYEQYF	TGTGCCAGCAGCTCGGGAGTATACTCCTACGAGCAGTACTTC
14	TRBD2	once	TRBV6-1	TRBJ2-7	CASRTSGGAYEQYF	TGTGCCAGCAGAACTAGCGGGGGGGCCTACGAGCAGTACTTC
16	-	-	TRBV5-8	TRBJ2-5	CASSLYRDFGQETQYF	TGTGCCAGCAGCTTGTACAGGGATTTCGGCCAAGAGACCCAGTACTTC
13	-	-	TRBV28	TRBJ2-5	CASSLSGEETQYF	TGTGCCAGCAGCCTTAGCGGAGAAGAGACCCAGTACTTC
15	-	-	TRBV5-6	TRBJ2-5	CASSLNVVYQETQYF	TGTGCCAGCAGCTTGAACGTAGTATACCAAGAGACCCAGTACTTC
13	-	-	TRBV27	TRBJ2-7	CASSFGESYEQYF	TGTGCCAGCAGTTTTGGTGAGTCCTACGAGCAGTACTTC
13	-	-	TRBV5-4	TRBJ1-1	CASSLGPDTEAFF	TGTGCCAGCAGCTTGGGTCCTGACACTGAAGCTTTCTTT
13	TRBD1	-	TRBV6-1	TRBJ2-7	CASSRTGSYEQYF	TGTGCCAGCAGTCGGACAGGCTCCTACGAGCAGTACTTC
17	TRBD1	-	TRBV7-9	TRBJ2-6	CASSPRGQGSGANVLTF	TGTGCCAGCAGCCCTCGGGGACAGGGGTCCGGGGCCAACGTCCTGACTTTC
13	-	once	TRBV6-6	TRBJ2-7	CASRARGSYEQYF	TGTGCCAGCAGAGCGAGAGGATCCTACGAGCAGTACTTC
14	-	-	TRBV5-1	TRBJ2-6	CASSQDAGANVLTF	TGCGCCAGCAGCCAGGATGCCGGGGCCAACGTCCTGACTTTC
15	-	-	TRBV15	TRBJ1-5	CATSSPHRSNQPQHF	TGTGCCACCAGCAGTCCCCACCGTAGCAATCAGCCCCAGCATTTT
17	TRBD2	-	TRBV10-2	TRBJ2-7	CASSDIGLAGENYEQYF	TGCGCCAGCAGTGATATAGGGCTAGCGGGAGAGAACTACGAGCAGTACTTC
17	-	-	TRBV21-1	TRBJ1-5	CASSKNASGACNQPQHF	TGTGCCAGCAGCAAAAATGCGTCGGGGGCTTGCAATCAGCCCCAGCATTTT
13	TRBD2	-	TRBV6-5	TRBJ2-7	CASSLAGPYEQYF	TGTGCCAGCAGTTTAGCGGGACCCTACGAGCAGTACTTC
17	TRBD2	-	TRBV27	TRBJ2-7	CASSALDPAGGSNEQYF	TGTGCCAGCAGTGCCTTGGATCCAGCGGGAGGCTCGAACGAGCAGTACTTC
14	-	-	TRBV7-9	TRBJ2-3	CASSHDTFTDTQYF	TGTGCCAGCAGCCACGACACCTTCACAGATACGCAGTATTTT
14	TRBD2	-	TRBV10-1	TRBJ2-5	CASSDPGLGETQYF	TGCGCCAGCAGTGACCCGGGACTAGGAGAGACCCAGTACTTC
15	-	-	TRBV9	TRBJ1-4	CASSVDWGSNEKLFF	TGTGCCAGCAGCGTAGATTGGGGCTCAAATGAAAAACTGTTTTTT
15	TRBD1	-	TRBV6-4	TRBJ1-2	CARERWTGVNYGYTF	TGTGCCCGTGAGAGGTGGACAGGCGTTAACTATGGCTACACCTTC
15	-	-	TRBV5-4	TRBJ2-7	CASSLVQGEGYEQYF	TGTGCCAGCAGCTTGGTGCAGGGCGAAGGCTACGAGCAGTACTTC
15	TRBD1	-	TRBV4-1	TRBJ1-3	CASSLGQGGGNTIYF	TGCGCCAGCAGCCTTGGACAGGGGGGAGGAAACACCATATATTTT
14	TRBD1	-	TRBV9	TRBJ2-5	CASSPMTGGETQYF	TGTGCCAGCAGCCCCATGACAGGGGGAGAGACCCAGTACTTC
14	-	-	TRBV19	TRBJ1-6	CASTTGGYNSPLHF	TGTGCCAGTACCACCGGAGGCTATAATTCACCCCTCCACTTT
13	-	-	TRBV29-1	TRBJ1-1	CSVEISYGTEAFF	TGCAGCGTTGAAATATCTTATGGGACTGAAGCTTTCTTT
13	-	-	TRBV6-5	TRBJ2-4	CASSSGTKNIQYF	TGTGCCAGCAGTTCCGGGACGAAAAACATTCAGTACTTC
15	TRBD1	-	TRBV7-9	TRBJ1-4	CASNGQGEVDEKLFF	TGTGCCAGCAATGGACAGGGGGAGGTAGATGAAAAACTGTTTTTT
13	-	-	TRBV27	TRBJ2-7	CASSLTISYEQYF	TGTGCCAGCAGTTTAACCATCTCCTACGAGCAGTACTTC
13	-	once	TRBV25-1	TRBJ2-7	CASSWQGAYEQYF	TGTGCCAGCAGTTGGCAGGGCGCCTACGAGCAGTACTTC
14	-	-	TRBV10-1	TRBJ2-7	CASSVLSGPLEQYF	TGCGCCAGCAGTGTCCTCAGCGGCCCCCTCGAGCAGTACTTC
15	-	-	TRBV19	TRBJ2-6	CASSHSPPGANVLTF	TGTGCCAGTAGTCATTCTCCTCCTGGGGCCAACGTCCTGACTTTC
14	-	-	TRBV4-3	TRBJ1-1	CASTPGQGGTEAFF	TGCGCCAGCACCCCTGGGCAGGGCGGGACTGAAGCTTTCTTT
15	TRBD1	-	TRBV7-9	TRBJ1-4	CASSPWTGGGEKLFF	TGTGCCAGCAGCCCATGGACAGGGGGCGGTGAAAAACTGTTTTTT
17	TRBD2	-	TRBV2	TRBJ2-3	CAKTGTSGWRSTDTQYF	TGTGCCAAAACCGGGACTAGCGGGTGGAGGTCCACAGATACGCAGTATTTT
13	-	-	TRBV7-9	TRBJ2-1	CASSSSGDNEQFF	TGTGCCAGCAGCTCTTCGGGTGACAATGAGCAGTTCTTC